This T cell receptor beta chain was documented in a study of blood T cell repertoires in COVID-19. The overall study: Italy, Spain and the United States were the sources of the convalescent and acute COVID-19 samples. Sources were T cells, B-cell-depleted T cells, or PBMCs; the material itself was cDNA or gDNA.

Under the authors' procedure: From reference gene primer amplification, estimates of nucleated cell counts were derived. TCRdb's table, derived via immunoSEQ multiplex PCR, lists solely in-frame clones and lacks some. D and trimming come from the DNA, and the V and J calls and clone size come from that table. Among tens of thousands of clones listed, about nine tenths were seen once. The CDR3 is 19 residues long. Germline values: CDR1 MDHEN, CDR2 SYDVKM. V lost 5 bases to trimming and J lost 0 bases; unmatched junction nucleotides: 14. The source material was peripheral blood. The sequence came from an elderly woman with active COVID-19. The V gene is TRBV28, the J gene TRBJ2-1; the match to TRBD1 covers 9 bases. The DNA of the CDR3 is TGTGCCAGCAGTCCACCGACAGGGGGGTGGTCGGCCTCCTACAATGAGCAGTTCTTC. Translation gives CASSPPTGGWSASYNEQFF. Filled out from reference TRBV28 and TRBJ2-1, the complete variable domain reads DVKVTQSSRYLVKRTGEKVFLECVQDMDHENMFWYRQDPGLGLRLIYFSYDVKMKEKGDIPEGYSVSREKKERFSLILESASTNQTSMYLCASSPPTGGWSASYNEQFFGPGTRLTVL.